This T cell receptor (beta chain) is from a study of cytomegalovirus exposure and HLA in healthy donors. Whole-study findings and limits: The dataset shows that most TCR sequences were rare, while some public TCRs occurred in many donors. In a later analysis, specific HLA alleles were associated with 15,000 to 20,000 TCR beta sequences at a 0.05 false discovery rate.

V was pared by 5 bases and J by 0 bases, with 15 bases of the junction left unmatched. Germline CDR1 is MRHNA and CDR2 is SNTAGT. The CDR3 runs 19 residues. The PCR made use of 60 Vbeta and 13 Jbeta primers. Sequenced by immunoSEQ multiplex PCR; TCRdb stores in-frame clones only, minus some. The repertoire holds some 150,000 clones, about 70% seen once, with less than 2.5% in the top ten. Notes on this clone: Its antigen is still unknown.

Sequenced input: PBMCs. This chain links TRBV6-4 with TRBJ2-2; 7 nucleotides align to TRBD1. The receptor comes from a middle-aged woman in good health and CMV-seronegative. As DNA, the CDR3 is TGTGCCAGCAGTAAAGGGGGCACCGCATCCTTTGCGAACACCGGGGAGCTGTTTTTT. It translates to CASSKGGTASFANTGELFF.